Ten or more counts support the clone carrying this T cell receptor beta chain. Its specificity is not known. TCRdb reprocessed the 5' RACE reads with MiXCR, giving one entry per CDR3 protein. This sample has a few hundred thousand distinct CDR3 sequences; over 7% occur once, and the top ten carry approximately 23%. This entry comes from a study of T-cell memory formation after mild COVID-19. Study-wide results and caveats: Clones that shrank (day 15 to 85) were balanced CD4/CD8, whereas later expanders leaned CD4+. Within pre-infection memory, some responding clones were found, suggesting cross-reactive memory joined. Still unconfirmed is whether the second-wave clones peaking on day 37 recognized SARS-CoV-2.

The V and J ends lost 4 bases and 5 bases, in that order; junction bases with no gene match: 4. The CDR3 extends over 14 amino acids. Germline V gene lookup returns CDR1 MNHEY and CDR2 SVGEGT. The chain employs TRBV6-2 or TRBV6-3 and TRBJ2-2; the match to TRBD2 covers 7 bases. The TCR sequence derives from a young man who had mild COVID-19 (a few samples of this study predate the infection). Cell type and time point are not known. What was sequenced was PBMCs or a T cell subset sorted from them (not recorded which). The CDR3 loop is CASSFAGGTGELFF. The CDR3 DNA is TGTGCCAGCAGTTTCGCCGGGGGGACCGGGGAGCTGTTTTTT.